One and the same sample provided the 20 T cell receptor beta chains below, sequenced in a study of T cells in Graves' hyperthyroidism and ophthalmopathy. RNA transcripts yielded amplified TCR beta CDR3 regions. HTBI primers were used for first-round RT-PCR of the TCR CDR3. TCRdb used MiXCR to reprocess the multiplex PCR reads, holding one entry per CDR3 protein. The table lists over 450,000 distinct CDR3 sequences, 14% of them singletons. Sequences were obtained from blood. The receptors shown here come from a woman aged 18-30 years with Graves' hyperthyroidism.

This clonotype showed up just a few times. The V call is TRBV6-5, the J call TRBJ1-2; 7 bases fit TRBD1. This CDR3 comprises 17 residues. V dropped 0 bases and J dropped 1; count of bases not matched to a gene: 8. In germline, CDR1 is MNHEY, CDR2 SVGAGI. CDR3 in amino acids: CASSYSRDSLNNYGYTF. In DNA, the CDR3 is TGTGCCAGCAGTTACTCGAGGGACAGCCTAAATAACTATGGCTACACCTTC.

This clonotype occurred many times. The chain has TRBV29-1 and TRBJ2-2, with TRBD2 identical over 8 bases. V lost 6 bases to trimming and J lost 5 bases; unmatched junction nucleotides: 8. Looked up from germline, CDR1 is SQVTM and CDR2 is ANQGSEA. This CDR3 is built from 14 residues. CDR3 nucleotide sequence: TGCAGCGTCGCAAGCGGGAGTGGGACCGGGGAGCTGTTTTTT. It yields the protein CSVASGSGTGELFF.

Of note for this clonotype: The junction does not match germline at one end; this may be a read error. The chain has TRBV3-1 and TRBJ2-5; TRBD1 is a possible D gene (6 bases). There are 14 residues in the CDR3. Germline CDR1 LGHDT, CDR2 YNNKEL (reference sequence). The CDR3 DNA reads TGTGCCAGCAGCCAGCCTACAGGGTCGGAGACCCAGTGCTTC. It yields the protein CASSQPTGSETQCF.

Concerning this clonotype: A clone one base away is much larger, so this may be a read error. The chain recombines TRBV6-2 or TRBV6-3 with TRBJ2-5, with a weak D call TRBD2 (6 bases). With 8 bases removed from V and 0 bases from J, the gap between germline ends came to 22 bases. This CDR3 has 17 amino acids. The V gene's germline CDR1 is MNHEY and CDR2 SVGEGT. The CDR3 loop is CASGRYSGTSHQETQYF. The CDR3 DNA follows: TGTGCCAGCGGACGTTATAGCGGAACCTCGCACCAAGAGACCCAGTACTTC.

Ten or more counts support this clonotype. The CDR3 sequence: CSVEGGGRLTDTQYF. DNA of the CDR3: TGCAGCGTTGAAGGGGGGGGCCGTCTCACAGATACGCAGTATTTT. This chain joins TRBV29-1 and TRBJ2-3; perhaps TRBD2 as D (7 bases). The CDR3 sequence is 15 residues long. CDR1 and CDR2 (germline): SQVTM, ANQGSEA. Trimming pared 1 base from V and 2 bases from J, leaving 13 bases between.

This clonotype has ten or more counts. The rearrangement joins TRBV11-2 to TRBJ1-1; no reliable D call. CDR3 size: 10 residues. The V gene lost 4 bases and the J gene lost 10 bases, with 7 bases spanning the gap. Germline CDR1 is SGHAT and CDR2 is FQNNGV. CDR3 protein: CASSSPRAFF. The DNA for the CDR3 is TGTGCCAGCAGCTCCCCCCGAGCTTTCTTT. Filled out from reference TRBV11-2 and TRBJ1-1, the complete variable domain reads EAGVAQSPRYKIIEKRQSVAFWCNPISGHATLYWYQQILGQGPKLLIQFQNNGVVDDSQLPKDRFSAERLKGVDSTLKIQPAKLEDSAVYLCASSSPRAFFGQGTRLTVV.

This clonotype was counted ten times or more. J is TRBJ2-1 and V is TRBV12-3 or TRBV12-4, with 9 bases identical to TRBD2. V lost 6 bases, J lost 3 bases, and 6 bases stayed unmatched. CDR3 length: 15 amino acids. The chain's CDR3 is CASSRSGSFYNEQFF. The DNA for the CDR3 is TGTGCCAGCAGCCGTAGCGGGAGTTTCTACAATGAGCAGTTCTTC.

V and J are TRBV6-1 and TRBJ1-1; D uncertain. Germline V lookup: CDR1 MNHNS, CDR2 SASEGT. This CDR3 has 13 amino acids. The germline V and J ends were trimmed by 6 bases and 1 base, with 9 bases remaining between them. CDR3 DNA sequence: TGTGCCAGCAGCGCCAGACAGAACACTGAAGCTTTCTTT. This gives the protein CASSARQNTEAFF.

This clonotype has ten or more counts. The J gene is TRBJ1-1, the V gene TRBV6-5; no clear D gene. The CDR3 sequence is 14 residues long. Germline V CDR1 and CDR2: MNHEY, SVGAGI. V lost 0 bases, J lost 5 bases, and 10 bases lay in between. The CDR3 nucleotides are TGTGCCAGCAGTTACTCGTTCGGGAGTACTGAAGCTTTCTTT. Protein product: CASSYSFGSTEAFF.

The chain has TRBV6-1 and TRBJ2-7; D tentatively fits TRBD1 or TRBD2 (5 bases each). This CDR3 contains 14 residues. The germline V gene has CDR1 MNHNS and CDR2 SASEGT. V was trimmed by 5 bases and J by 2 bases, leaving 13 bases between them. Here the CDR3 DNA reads TGTGCCAGCAGTTCGCTGGGACCGACCTACGAGCAGTACGTC. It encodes CASSSLGPTYEQYV.

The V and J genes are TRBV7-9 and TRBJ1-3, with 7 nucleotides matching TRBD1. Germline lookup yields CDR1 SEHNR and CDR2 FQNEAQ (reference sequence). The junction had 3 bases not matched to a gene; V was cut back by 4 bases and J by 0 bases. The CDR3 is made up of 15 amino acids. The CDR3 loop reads CASSYRGASGNTIYF. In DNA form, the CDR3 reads TGTGCCAGCAGCTACAGGGGCGCCTCTGGAAACACCATATATTTT.

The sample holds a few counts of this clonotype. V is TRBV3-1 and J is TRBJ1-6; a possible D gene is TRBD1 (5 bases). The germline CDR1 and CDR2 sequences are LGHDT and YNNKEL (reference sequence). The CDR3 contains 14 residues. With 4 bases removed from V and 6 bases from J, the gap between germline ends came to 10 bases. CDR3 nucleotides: TGTGCCAGCAGCCCCCGGGACCGTAATTCACCCCTCCACTTT. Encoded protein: CASSPRDRNSPLHF.

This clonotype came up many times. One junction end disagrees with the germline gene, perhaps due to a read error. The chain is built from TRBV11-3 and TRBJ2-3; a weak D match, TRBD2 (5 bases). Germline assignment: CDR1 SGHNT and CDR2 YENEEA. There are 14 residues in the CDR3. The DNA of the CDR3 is TGTGCTAGCAGCTTACTAGGAGGAACAGATACGCAGTATTTT. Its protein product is CASSLLGGTDTQYF.

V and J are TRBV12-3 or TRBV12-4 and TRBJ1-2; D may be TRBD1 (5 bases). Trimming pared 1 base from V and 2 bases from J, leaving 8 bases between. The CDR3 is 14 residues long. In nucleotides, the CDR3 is TGTGCCAGCAGTTTAGATGCAGGGAACTATGGCTACACCTTC. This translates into CASSLDAGNYGYTF.

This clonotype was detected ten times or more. The CDR3 loop is CASSLARGTGELFF. The CDR3 DNA reads TGCGCCAGCAGCTTGGCCAGGGGCACCGGGGAGCTGTTTTTT. This rearrangement joins TRBV5-1 to TRBJ2-2; D is possibly TRBD1 (6 bases). This CDR3 has 14 amino acids. Germline CDR1 is SGHRS and CDR2 is YFSETQ. V was cut by 0 bases and J by 4 bases, with 7 bases left in between.

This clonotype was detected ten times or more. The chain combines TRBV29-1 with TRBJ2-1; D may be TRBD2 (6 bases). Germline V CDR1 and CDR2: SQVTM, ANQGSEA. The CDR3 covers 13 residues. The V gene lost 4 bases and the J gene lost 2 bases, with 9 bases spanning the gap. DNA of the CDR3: TGCAGCGTTGCAAGACTAGCCTACAATGAGCAGTTCTTC. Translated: CSVARLAYNEQFF.

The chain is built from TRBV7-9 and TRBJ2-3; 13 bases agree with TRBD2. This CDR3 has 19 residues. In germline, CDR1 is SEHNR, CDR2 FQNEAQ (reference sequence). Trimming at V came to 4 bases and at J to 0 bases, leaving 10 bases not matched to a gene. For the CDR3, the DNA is TGTGCCAGCAGCTCAGAACTAGCGGGAGGGCCGGTTAGCACAGATACGCAGTATTTT. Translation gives CASSSELAGGPVSTDTQYF.

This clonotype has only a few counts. This CDR3 is CATSDGDRGGNQPQHF. The CDR3 bases are TGTGCCACCAGTGATGGGGACAGGGGTGGCAATCAGCCCCAGCATTTT. The chain links TRBV24-1 to TRBJ1-5, with 10 bases matching TRBD1. The CDR3 has 16 residues. CDR1 and CDR2 (germline): KGHDR, SFDVKD. The ends lost 3 bases at V and 2 bases at J; junction bases unmatched: 3.

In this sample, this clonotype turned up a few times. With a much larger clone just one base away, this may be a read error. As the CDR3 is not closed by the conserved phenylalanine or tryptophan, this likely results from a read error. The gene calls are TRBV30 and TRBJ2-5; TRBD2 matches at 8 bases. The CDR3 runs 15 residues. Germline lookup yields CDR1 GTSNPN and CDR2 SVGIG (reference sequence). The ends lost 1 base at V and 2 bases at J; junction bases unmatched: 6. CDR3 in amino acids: CAWSASGGAQETQYL. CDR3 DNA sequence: TGTGCCTGGAGTGCCTCCGGGGGGGCGCAAGAGACCCAGTACCTC.

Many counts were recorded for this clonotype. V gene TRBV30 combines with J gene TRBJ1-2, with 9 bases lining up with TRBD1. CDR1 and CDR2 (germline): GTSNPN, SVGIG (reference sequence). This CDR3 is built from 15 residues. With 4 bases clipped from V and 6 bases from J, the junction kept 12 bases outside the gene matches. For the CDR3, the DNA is TGTGCCTGGATAGGAGACAGGGGGTTCGGGCATGGCTACACCTTC. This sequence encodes CAWIGDRGFGHGYTF.